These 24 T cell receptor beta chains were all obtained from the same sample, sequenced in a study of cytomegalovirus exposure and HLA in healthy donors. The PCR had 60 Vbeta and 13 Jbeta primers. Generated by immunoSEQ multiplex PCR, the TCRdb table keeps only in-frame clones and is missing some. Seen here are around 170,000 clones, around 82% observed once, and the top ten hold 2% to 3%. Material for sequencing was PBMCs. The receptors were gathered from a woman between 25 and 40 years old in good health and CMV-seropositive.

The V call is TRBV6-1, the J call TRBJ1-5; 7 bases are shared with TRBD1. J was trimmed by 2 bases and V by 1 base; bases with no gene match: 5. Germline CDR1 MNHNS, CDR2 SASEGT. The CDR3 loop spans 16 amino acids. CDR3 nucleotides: TGTGCCAGCAGTGAAGGAGGGGGCGCCGGCAATCAGCCCCAGCATTTT. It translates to CASSEGGGAGNQPQHF.

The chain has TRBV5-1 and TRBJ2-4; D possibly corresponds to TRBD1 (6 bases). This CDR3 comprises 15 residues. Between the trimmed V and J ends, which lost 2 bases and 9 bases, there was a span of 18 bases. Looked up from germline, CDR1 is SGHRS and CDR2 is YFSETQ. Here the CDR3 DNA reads TGCGCCAGCAGCTTAATGGGGCTAGAAGGGGGCATTCAGTACTTC. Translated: CASSLMGLEGGIQYF.

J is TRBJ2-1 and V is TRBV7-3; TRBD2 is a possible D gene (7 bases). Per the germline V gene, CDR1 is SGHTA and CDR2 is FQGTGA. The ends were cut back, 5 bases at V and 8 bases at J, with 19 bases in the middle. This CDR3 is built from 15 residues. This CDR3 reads CASSPRGAGRDEQFF. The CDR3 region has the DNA TGTGCCAGCAGCCCCAGGGGAGCGGGGAGGGATGAGCAGTTCTTC.

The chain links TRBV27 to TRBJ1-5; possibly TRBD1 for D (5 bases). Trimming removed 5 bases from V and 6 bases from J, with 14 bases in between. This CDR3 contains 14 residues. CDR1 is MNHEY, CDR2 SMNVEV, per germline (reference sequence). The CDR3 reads CASSDTGGVQPQHF. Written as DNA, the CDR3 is TGTGCCAGCAGTGATACGGGGGGGGTTCAGCCCCAGCATTTT.

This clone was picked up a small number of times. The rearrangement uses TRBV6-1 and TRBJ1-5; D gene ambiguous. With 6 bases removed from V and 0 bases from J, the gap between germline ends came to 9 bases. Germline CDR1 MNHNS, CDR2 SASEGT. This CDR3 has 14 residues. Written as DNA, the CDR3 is TGTGCCAGCAGCCTAGACTATAGCAATCAGCCCCAGCATTTT. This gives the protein CASSLDYSNQPQHF.

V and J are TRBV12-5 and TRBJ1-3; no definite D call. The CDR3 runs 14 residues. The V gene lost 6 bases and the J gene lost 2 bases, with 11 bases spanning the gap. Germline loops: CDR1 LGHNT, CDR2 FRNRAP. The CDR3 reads CASGPPEAGNTIYF. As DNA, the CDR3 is TGTGCTAGTGGCCCCCCGGAGGCTGGAAACACCATATATTTT.

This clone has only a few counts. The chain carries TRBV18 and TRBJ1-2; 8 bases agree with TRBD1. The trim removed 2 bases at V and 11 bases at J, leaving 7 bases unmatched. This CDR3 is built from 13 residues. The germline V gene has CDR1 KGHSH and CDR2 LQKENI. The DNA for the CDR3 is TGTGCCAGCTCACCAGGGGACAGGTCTCGGTACACCTTC. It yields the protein CASSPGDRSRYTF. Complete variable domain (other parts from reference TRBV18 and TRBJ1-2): NAGVMQNPRHLVRRRGQEARLRCSPMKGHSHVYWYRQLPEEGLKFMVYLQKENIIDESGMPKERFSAEFPKEGPSILRIQQVVRGDSAAYFCASSPGDRSRYTFGSGTRLTVV.

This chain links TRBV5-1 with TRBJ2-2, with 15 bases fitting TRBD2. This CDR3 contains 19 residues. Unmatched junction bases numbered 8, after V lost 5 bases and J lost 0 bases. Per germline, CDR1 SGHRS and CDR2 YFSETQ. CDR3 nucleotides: TGCGCCAGCAGGCACGGGACTAGCGGGGGGCCCGCGAACACCGGGGAGCTGTTTTTT. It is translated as CASRHGTSGGPANTGELFF.

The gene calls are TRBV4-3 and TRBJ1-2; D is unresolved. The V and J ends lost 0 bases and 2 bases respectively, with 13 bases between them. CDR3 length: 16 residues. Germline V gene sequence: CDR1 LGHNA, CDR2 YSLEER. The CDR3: CASSQDARPRNYGYTF. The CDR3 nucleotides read TGCGCCAGCAGCCAAGATGCGCGGCCCCGCAACTATGGCTACACCTTC.

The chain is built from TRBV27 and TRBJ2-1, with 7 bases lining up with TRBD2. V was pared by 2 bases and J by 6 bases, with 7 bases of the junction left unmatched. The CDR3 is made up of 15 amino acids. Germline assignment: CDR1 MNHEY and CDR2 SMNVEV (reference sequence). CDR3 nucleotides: TGTGCCAGCAGTTTACCACCCGGGAGGCGCAATGAGCAGTTCTTC. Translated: CASSLPPGRRNEQFF.

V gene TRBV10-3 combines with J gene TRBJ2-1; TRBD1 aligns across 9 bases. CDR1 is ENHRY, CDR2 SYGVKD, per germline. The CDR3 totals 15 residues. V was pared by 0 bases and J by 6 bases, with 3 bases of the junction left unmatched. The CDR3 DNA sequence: TGTGCCATCAGTGAGTCGACGGACAGGGGCAATGAGCAGTTCTTC. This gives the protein CAISESTDRGNEQFF.

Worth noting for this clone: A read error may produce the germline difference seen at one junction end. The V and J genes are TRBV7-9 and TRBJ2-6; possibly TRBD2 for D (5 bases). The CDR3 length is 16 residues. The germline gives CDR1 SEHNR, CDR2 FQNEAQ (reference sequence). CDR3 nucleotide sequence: TGTTCCAGCAGCTTATCTGGGAGCTCTGGGGCCAACGTCCTGACTTTC. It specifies CSSSLSGSSGANVLTF.

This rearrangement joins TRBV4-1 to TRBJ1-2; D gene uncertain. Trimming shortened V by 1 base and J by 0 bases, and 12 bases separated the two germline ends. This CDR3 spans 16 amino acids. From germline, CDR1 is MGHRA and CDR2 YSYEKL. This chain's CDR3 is CASSQGEGYTNYGYTF. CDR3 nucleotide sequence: TGCGCCAGCAGCCAAGGCGAGGGATATACTAACTATGGCTACACCTTC.

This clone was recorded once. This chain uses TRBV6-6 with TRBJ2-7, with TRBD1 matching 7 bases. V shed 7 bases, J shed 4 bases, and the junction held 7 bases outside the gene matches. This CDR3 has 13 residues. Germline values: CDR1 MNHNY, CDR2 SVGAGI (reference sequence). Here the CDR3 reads CASIPTGRYEQYF. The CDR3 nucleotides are TGTGCCAGCATCCCGACAGGGAGATACGAGCAGTACTTC.

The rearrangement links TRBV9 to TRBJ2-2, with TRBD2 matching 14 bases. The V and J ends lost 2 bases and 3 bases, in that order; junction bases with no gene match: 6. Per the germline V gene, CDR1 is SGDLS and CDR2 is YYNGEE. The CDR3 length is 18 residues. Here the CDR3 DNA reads TGTGCCAGCAGCGTGGCTCCGGGACTAGCGGGGGACACCGGGGAGCTGTTTTTT. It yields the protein CASSVAPGLAGDTGELFF.

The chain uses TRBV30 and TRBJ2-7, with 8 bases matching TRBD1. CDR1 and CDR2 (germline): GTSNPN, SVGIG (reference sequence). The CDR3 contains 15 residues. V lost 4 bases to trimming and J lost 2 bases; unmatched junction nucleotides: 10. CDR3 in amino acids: CAWTPDRDPAYEQYF. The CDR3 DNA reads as TGTGCCTGGACTCCGGACAGGGATCCGGCCTACGAGCAGTACTTC.

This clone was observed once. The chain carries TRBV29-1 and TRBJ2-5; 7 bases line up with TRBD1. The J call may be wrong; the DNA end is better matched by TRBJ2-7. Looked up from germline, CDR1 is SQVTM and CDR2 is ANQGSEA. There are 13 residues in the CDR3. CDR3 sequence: CSVLRDRAYEQYF. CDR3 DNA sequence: TGCAGCGTTCTACGAGACAGGGCCTACGAGCAGTACTTC.

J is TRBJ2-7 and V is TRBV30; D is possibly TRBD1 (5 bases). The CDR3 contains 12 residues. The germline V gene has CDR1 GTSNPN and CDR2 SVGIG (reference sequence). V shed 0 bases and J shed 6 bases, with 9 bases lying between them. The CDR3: CAWSVYRGEQYF. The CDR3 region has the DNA TGTGCCTGGAGTGTATATAGGGGCGAGCAGTACTTC.

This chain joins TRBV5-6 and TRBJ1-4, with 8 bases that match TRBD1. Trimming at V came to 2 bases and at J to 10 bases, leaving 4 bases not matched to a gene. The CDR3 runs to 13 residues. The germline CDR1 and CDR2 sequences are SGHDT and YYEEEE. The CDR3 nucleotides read TGTGCCAGCAGCTTCGTCGACAGGGGAAAACTGTTTTTT. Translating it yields CASSFVDRGKLFF.

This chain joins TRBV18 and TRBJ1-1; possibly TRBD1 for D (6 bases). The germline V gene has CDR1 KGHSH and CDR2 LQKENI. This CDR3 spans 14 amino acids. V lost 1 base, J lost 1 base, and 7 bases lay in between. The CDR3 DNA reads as TGTGCCAGCTCACCACGGGACAAGAACACTGAAGCTTTCTTT. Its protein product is CASSPRDKNTEAFF.

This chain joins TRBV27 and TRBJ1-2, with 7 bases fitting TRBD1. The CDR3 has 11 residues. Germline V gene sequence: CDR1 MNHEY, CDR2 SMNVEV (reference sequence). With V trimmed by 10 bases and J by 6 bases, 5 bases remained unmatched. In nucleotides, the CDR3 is TGTGCCACTCTGACAGGGAATGGCTACACCTTC. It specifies CATLTGNGYTF.

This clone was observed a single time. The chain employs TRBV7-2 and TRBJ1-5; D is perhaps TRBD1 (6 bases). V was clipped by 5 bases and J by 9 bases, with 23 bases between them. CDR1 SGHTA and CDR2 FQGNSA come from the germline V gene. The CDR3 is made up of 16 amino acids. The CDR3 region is CASSPDRSGTVRPQHF. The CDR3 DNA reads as TGTGCCAGCAGCCCGGACAGATCCGGGACCGTCCGGCCCCAGCATTTT.

The CDR3 sequence: CASSLSGGAGTDTQYF. Written as DNA, the CDR3 is TGCGCCAGCAGCCTTAGCGGGGGGGCCGGCACAGATACGCAGTATTTT. The chain combines TRBV5-1 with TRBJ2-3, with 11 bases identical to TRBD2. The CDR3 loop spans 16 amino acids. The V gene's germline CDR1 is SGHRS and CDR2 YFSETQ. J gave up 1 base and V 4 bases, and 5 bases lay outside the gene matches.

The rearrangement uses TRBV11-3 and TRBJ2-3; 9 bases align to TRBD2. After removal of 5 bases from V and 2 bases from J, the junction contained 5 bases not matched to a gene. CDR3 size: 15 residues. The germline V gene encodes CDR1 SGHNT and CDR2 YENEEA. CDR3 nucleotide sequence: TGTGCCAGCAGCGCCGGGACTAGCCCCACAGATACGCAGTATTTT. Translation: CASSAGTSPTDTQYF.